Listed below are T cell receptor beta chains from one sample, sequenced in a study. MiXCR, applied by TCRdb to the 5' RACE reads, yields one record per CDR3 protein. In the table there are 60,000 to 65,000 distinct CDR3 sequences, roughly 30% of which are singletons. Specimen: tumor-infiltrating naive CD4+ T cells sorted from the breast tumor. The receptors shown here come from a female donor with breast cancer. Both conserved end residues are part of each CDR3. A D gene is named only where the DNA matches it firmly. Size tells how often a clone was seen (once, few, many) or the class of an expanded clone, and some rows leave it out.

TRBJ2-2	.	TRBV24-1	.	TGTGCCACCAGTGCCCGTACCGGGGAGCTGTTTTTT	CATSARTGELFF
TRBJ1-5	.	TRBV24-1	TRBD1	TGTGCCACCAGTGATTTGAGTCGGGGACAGGGGGCGCATAGCAATCAGCCCCAGCATTTT	CATSDLSRGQGAHSNQPQHF
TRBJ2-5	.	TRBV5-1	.	TGCGCCGGCAGAATCCGACCAGGGGAACAAGAGACCCAGTACTTC	CAGRIRPGEQETQYF
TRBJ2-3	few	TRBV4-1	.	TGCGCCAGCAGCCAAGCAGCGGTAGGGGATACGCAGTATTTT	CASSQAAVGDTQYF
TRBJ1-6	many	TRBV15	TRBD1	TGTGCCACCAGCAGAGTTGGCACAGGGGTTTCACCCCTCCACTTT	CATSRVGTGVSPLHF
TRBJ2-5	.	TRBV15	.	TGTGCCACCAGCAGGAACCCTAATGGGGCCCAGTACTTC	CATSRNPNGAQYF
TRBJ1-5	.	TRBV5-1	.	TGCGCCAGCAGCTTGGTCGGGGGGGTAGATCAGCCCCAGCATTTT	CASSLVGGVDQPQHF
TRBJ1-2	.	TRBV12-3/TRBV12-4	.	TGTGCCAGCAGTCCACCTACCCTTTATGGCTACACCTTC	CASSPPTLYGYTF
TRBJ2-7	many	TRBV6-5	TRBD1	TGTGCCAGCAGTAGAAAGAAAGGGACAGACTCTAGCTTC	CASSRKKGTDSSF
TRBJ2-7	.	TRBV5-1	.	TGCGCCAGCAGCCCGGGTGGGACTCGGAGCTCCTACGAGCAGTACTTC	CASSPGGTRSSYEQYF
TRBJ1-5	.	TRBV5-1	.	TGCGCCAGCAGCTTGGCCCCGGGAGCTAATCAGCCCCAGCATTTT	CASSLAPGANQPQHF
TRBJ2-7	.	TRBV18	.	TGTGCCAGCTCACCCGGGACAGCGGGCTCTGAGCAGCACTTC	CASSPGTAGSEQHF
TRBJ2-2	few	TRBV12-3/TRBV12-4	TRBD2	TGTGCCAGCAGTCCTGAGCGGGGGGGTAGAACCGGGGAGCTGTTTTTT	CASSPERGGRTGELFF